This T cell receptor beta chain was captured by sequencing in a study of T cell responses to AZD1222 COVID-19 vaccine. General study findings and limits: Sampling that yielded the repertoires occurred only after the peak T cell response. Spike-wide vaccine-associated CD4 TCRs dominated at 160-218 and 743-854.

Data came from immunoSEQ multiplex PCR; TCRdb stores just in-frame clones and leaves some out. Among under 150,000 clones, 88% were seen once, and the ten largest hold about 6%. From germline, CDR1 is SGHTA and CDR2 FQGNSA. The CDR3 totals 15 residues. V shed 3 bases, J shed 5 bases, and the junction held 6 bases outside the gene matches. As concerns this clone: Its antigen remains unknown.

V is TRBV7-2 and J is TRBJ2-5; 10 bases map to TRBD1. This receptor was taken from an adult who received the AZD1222 COVID-19 vaccine. Here the sequenced sample was peripheral blood, taken 28 days after the second AZD1222 dose. The CDR3 nucleotides are TGTGCCAGCAGCTTCGGGACAGGGGCCGGGGAGACCCAGTACTTC. Translation gives CASSFGTGAGETQYF.